A single sample is the source of the 28 T cell receptor beta chains below, sequenced in a study of cytomegalovirus exposure and HLA in healthy donors. The PCR made use of 60 Vbeta and 13 Jbeta primers. The method was immunoSEQ multiplex PCR; TCRdb's version includes in-frame clones alone and lacks a portion of them. The sample gives over 100,000 clones, nearly 65% of which show up once; about 4.9% is in the top ten. The sequencing input was PBMCs. These receptors came from a human donor in good health.

The chain joins TRBV15 to TRBJ1-4; the D is unclear. V lost 1 base and J 7 bases, leaving 13 bases between the germline ends. CDR1 and CDR2 (germline): LNHNV, YYDKDF (reference sequence). The CDR3 is 15 amino acids. The CDR3 protein is CATSRGVGRSEKLFF. CDR3 in DNA: TGTGCCACCAGCAGAGGTGTCGGTAGGAGTGAAAAACTGTTTTTT.

The chain carries TRBV11-2 and TRBJ1-1, with D possibly TRBD1 on 5 matching bases. V lost 1 base, J lost 5 bases, and 14 bases lay in between. The CDR3 runs to 15 residues. Germline V lookup: CDR1 SGHAT, CDR2 FQNNGV. In DNA, the CDR3 is TGTGCCAGCAGCTTAGGGGGGGTGGGGGGTACTGAAGCTTTCTTT. It encodes CASSLGGVGGTEAFF. Variable domain in full (rest from reference TRBV11-2 and TRBJ1-1): EAGVAQSPRYKIIEKRQSVAFWCNPISGHATLYWYQQILGQGPKLLIQFQNNGVVDDSQLPKDRFSAERLKGVDSTLKIQPAKLEDSAVYLCASSLGGVGGTEAFFGQGTRLTVV.

This chain links TRBV5-5 with TRBJ1-2; no clear D. The CDR3 length is 12 residues. Germline V gene sequence: CDR1 SGHKS, CDR2 YYEKEE (reference sequence). Trimming stripped 3 bases from V and 8 bases from J, with 11 bases between. CDR3 sequence (DNA): TGTGCCAGCAGCTCCCTCGTCGGGGGCTACACCTTC. Protein product: CASSSLVGGYTF.

The rearrangement joins TRBV18 to TRBJ2-3, with D possibly TRBD2 on 5 matching bases. Trimming removed 2 bases at V and 6 bases at J, with 15 bases between. The CDR3 covers 15 residues. Germline CDR1 and CDR2: KGHSH and LQKENI. For the CDR3, the DNA is TGTGCCAGCTCACCATTGGAAGAGGGATCCGATACGCAGTATTTT. Translating it yields CASSPLEEGSDTQYF.

This clone came up a few times. The gene calls are TRBV30 and TRBJ1-2, with D tentatively TRBD1 (5 bases). With 5 bases removed from V and 4 bases from J, the gap between germline ends came to 11 bases. From germline, CDR1 is GTSNPN and CDR2 SVGIG (reference sequence). The CDR3 has 12 amino acids. The CDR3: CAWADTFYGYTF. The CDR3 DNA follows: TGTGCCTGGGCGGACACCTTCTATGGCTACACCTTC.

The chain combines TRBV7-6 with TRBJ2-7, with TRBD2 matching over 9 bases. The length of the CDR3 is 18 residues. V lost 5 bases and J lost 3; bases outside the gene matches: 17. Looked up from germline, CDR1 is SGHVS and CDR2 is FNYEAQ. This CDR3 is CASSGGWSSGKTVYEQYF. CDR3 bases: TGTGCCAGCAGCGGGGGTTGGTCTAGCGGGAAAACTGTCTACGAGCAGTACTTC.

The rearrangement links TRBV5-1 to TRBJ2-3, with 7 nucleotides matching TRBD2. With 4 bases clipped from V and 4 bases from J, the junction kept 15 bases outside the gene matches. The CDR3 sequence is 17 residues long. CDR1 is SGHRS, CDR2 YFSETQ, per germline. The CDR3 sequence is CASSLQERGWAPDTQYF. The CDR3 region has the DNA TGCGCCAGCAGCCTACAAGAGCGGGGATGGGCCCCAGATACGCAGTATTTT.

The chain employs TRBV6-5 and TRBJ2-7; 7 bases agree with TRBD1. Germline V gene sequence: CDR1 MNHEY, CDR2 SVGAGI. The CDR3 runs 13 residues. J lost 3 bases, V lost 4 bases, and 3 bases had no gene match. The CDR3 spells CASSSGQNYEQYF. CDR3 DNA sequence: TGTGCCAGCAGTTCGGGACAGAACTACGAGCAGTACTTC.

The CDR3 here is CASSELGGPGTEAFF. CDR3 nucleotide sequence: TGTGCCAGCAGTGAATTAGGGGGCCCAGGCACTGAAGCTTTCTTT. The chain joins TRBV25-1 to TRBJ1-1, with TRBD1 matching 7 bases. CDR1 is MGHDK, CDR2 SYGVNS, per germline. The CDR3 contains 15 residues. V was pared by 1 base and J by 4 bases, with 6 bases of the junction left unmatched.

The chain couples TRBV15 to TRBJ2-1; D is possibly TRBD1 (5 bases). CDR1 and CDR2 from the germline V gene are LNHNV and YYDKDF (reference sequence). CDR3 length equals 15 residues. Trimming took off 1 base at V and 4 bases at J, with 11 bases between the two ends. CDR3 sequence (DNA): TGTGCCACCAGCAGAGCCCTAGGACATTACAATGAGCAGTTCTTC. Protein sequence: CATSRALGHYNEQFF.

V is TRBV27 and J is TRBJ2-1; D might be TRBD2 (6 bases). CDR1 and CDR2 from the germline V gene are MNHEY and SMNVEV (reference sequence). Trimming pared 2 bases from V and 6 bases from J, leaving 8 bases between. CDR3 length equals 13 residues. The CDR3, as DNA: TGTGCCAGCAGTTTAGGAGGGATCAATGAGCAGTTCTTC. Translation gives CASSLGGINEQFF.

The CDR3 DNA reads TGCGCCAGCAGCTTGGGACTCGGCGAGCAGTACTTC. It yields the protein CASSLGLGEQYF. This chain links TRBV5-1 with TRBJ2-7; D is undetermined. CDR1 SGHRS and CDR2 YFSETQ come from the germline V gene. This CDR3 comprises 12 residues. V was pared by 0 bases and J by 6 bases, with 7 bases between.

The chain has TRBV9 and TRBJ2-5; D is possibly TRBD1 (5 bases). CDR3 size: 13 residues. The V gene's germline CDR1 is SGDLS and CDR2 YYNGEE. V lost 2 bases and J 7 bases, leaving 12 bases between the germline ends. The CDR3, as DNA: TGTGCCAGCAGCGTTGAAGGGGCTGGGACCCAGTACTTC. Its protein product is CASSVEGAGTQYF.

This clone was counted between two and nine times. The chain is built from TRBV2 and TRBJ1-1; the D is unclear. From germline, CDR1 is SNHLY and CDR2 FYNNEI. CDR3 size: 13 residues. Trimming removed 5 bases at V and 5 bases at J, with 12 bases between. The CDR3 DNA reads TGTGCCAGCAGTCGGGGAACGATGACTGAAGCTTTCTTT. Its translation is CASSRGTMTEAFF.

This clone was seen a few times. V usage is TRBV15 and J usage is TRBJ1-3, with D unclear. V was cut by 8 bases and J by 0 bases, with 8 bases left in between. The CDR3 is 13 residues long. Germline CDR1 LNHNV, CDR2 YYDKDF (reference sequence). CDR3 in DNA: TGTGCCACCCGAGGCCCCTCTGGAAACACCATATATTTT. It specifies CATRGPSGNTIYF.

The V call is TRBV12-2, the J call TRBJ2-2; the table's D call, TRBD2, has no DNA check behind it. TRBV12-2 is a known pseudogene. CDR3 length: 17 residues. CDR3 loop: CASRLAFLAGGTGELFF. DNA of the CDR3: TGTGCAAGTCGCTTAGCGTTTCTAGCGGGAGGCACCGGGGAGCTGTTTTTT.

The V call is TRBV19, the J call TRBJ2-2, with 9 bases fitting TRBD1. This CDR3 comprises 15 residues. Germline V gene sequence: CDR1 LNHDA, CDR2 SQIVND (reference sequence). V lost 5 bases to trimming and J lost 4 bases; unmatched junction nucleotides: 5. CDR3 in amino acids: CASSRDRVFTGELFF. In DNA form, the CDR3 reads TGTGCCAGTAGTCGGGACAGGGTTTTCACCGGGGAGCTGTTTTTT. Full variable domain (remainder filled in from reference TRBV19 and TRBJ2-2): DGGITQSPKYLFRKEGQNVTLSCEQNLNHDAMYWYRQDPGQGLRLIYYSQIVNDFQKGDIAEGYSVSREKKESFPLTVTSAQKNPTAFYLCASSRDRVFTGELFFGEGSRLTVL.

This clone has a handful of counts. This chain links TRBV27 with TRBJ1-1; D not resolved. The CDR3 has 12 amino acids. From germline, CDR1 is MNHEY and CDR2 SMNVEV (reference sequence). The V and J ends lost 7 bases and 1 base respectively, with 7 bases between them. The CDR3 bases are TGTGCCAGCATGAGAGCGAACACTGAAGCTTTCTTT. Amino acids: CASMRANTEAFF.

V is TRBV5-4 and J is TRBJ2-3; D unresolved. This CDR3 has 16 amino acids. From germline, CDR1 is SGHNT and CDR2 YYREEE (reference sequence). Trimming left V 2 bases short and J 4 bases short, with 17 bases between. The chain's CDR3 is CASSFKQLKGSDTQYF. The DNA of the CDR3 is TGTGCCAGCAGCTTTAAACAGTTGAAAGGTTCAGATACGCAGTATTTT. Together with reference TRBV5-4 and TRBJ2-3, the CDR3 gives the full variable domain: ETGVTQSPTHLIKTRGQQVTLRCSSQSGHNTVSWYQQALGQGPQFIFQYYREEENGRGNFPPRFSGLQFPNYSSELNVNALELDDSALYLCASSFKQLKGSDTQYFGPGTRLTVL.

The chain carries TRBV5-8 and TRBJ2-2, with 9 bases fitting TRBD1. CDR1 is SGHTS, CDR2 YDEGEE, per germline. Unmatched junction bases numbered 8, after V lost 5 bases and J lost 6 bases. The CDR3 spans 15 residues. The CDR3 DNA sequence: TGTGCCAGCAGAGGGGGACAGGGTGAACCCGGGGAGCTGTTTTTT. Translated, it gives CASRGGQGEPGELFF.

V is TRBV14 and J is TRBJ2-1; D unresolved. Trimming took 1 base from V and 4 from J, leaving 14 bases between them. Germline CDR1 is SGHDN and CDR2 is FVKESK. The length of the CDR3 is 16 residues. CDR3 sequence: CASSQVEMVNYNEQFF. CDR3 sequence (DNA): TGTGCCAGCAGCCAAGTCGAGATGGTGAATTACAATGAGCAGTTCTTC.

The V call is TRBV28, the J call TRBJ2-2, with D uncertain. Trimming cost V 7 bases and J 2 bases, with 8 bases left between them. The CDR3 is 13 residues long. The germline V gene encodes CDR1 MDHEN and CDR2 SYDVKM. This CDR3 is CASKLFNTGELFF. Written as DNA, the CDR3 is TGTGCCAGCAAACTCTTCAACACCGGGGAGCTGTTTTTT.

The chain has TRBV30 and TRBJ2-2; TRBD2 aligns across 8 bases. The CDR3 length is 18 residues. Trimming cost V 8 bases and J 4 bases; bases outside gene matches: 21. Germline CDR1 and CDR2: GTSNPN and SVGIG (reference sequence). CDR3 DNA: TGTGCCCTGGAGAGTTTCCCATCGGGAGGGCCGGTCACCGGGGAGCTGTTTTTT. Its protein product is CALESFPSGGPVTGELFF.

This chain uses TRBV7-9 with TRBJ2-7, with 10 nucleotides matching TRBD1. CDR1 and CDR2 (germline): SEHNR, FQNEAQ (reference sequence). Trimming cost V 7 bases and J 4 bases; bases outside gene matches: 13. The CDR3 length is 16 residues. CDR3 sequence reads: CASMTTRDRGSYEQYF. The CDR3 nucleotides are TGTGCCAGCATGACCACCCGGGACAGGGGTAGTTACGAGCAGTACTTC.

V usage is TRBV10-1 and J usage is TRBJ2-5; 13 bases are shared with TRBD2. Germline lookup yields CDR1 WNHNN and CDR2 SYGVQD (reference sequence). V dropped 3 bases and J dropped 5; count of bases not matched to a gene: 6. The CDR3 length is 16 residues. In DNA, the CDR3 is TGCGCCAGCAGTGATCAACTAGCGGGAGGGCAGGAGACCCAGTACTTC. Its translation is CASSDQLAGGQETQYF.

The J gene is TRBJ2-1, the V gene TRBV7-2; possibly TRBD2 for D (6 bases). The CDR3 has 14 amino acids. Germline V gene data show CDR1 as SGHTA and CDR2 as FQGNSA. V lost 5 bases, J lost 6 bases, and 14 bases lay in between. The chain's CDR3 is CASSRPGGANEQFF. CDR3 coding DNA: TGTGCCAGCAGCCGCCCGGGCGGGGCCAATGAGCAGTTCTTC.

The V gene is TRBV5-1, the J gene TRBJ2-7; 7 bases agree with TRBD1. CDR3 length: 14 residues. Trimming at V came to 0 bases and at J to 5 bases, leaving 5 bases not matched to a gene. Germline V gene lookup returns CDR1 SGHRS and CDR2 YFSETQ. DNA of the CDR3: TGCGCCAGCAGCTTGGGACAGGGTAGCCACGAGCAGTACTTC. Its translation: CASSLGQGSHEQYF.

In regard to this clone: Other DNA sequences within the sample encode an identical CDR3. The chain recombines TRBV19 with TRBJ2-1; TRBD2 aligns across 10 bases. V lost 2 bases and J lost 5; bases outside the gene matches: 3. The CDR3 extends over 15 amino acids. CDR1 and CDR2 from the germline V gene are LNHDA and SQIVND (reference sequence). The CDR3 protein is CASSIIAGGHNEQFF. For the CDR3, the DNA is TGTGCCAGTAGTATAATAGCGGGAGGACACAATGAGCAGTTCTTC.